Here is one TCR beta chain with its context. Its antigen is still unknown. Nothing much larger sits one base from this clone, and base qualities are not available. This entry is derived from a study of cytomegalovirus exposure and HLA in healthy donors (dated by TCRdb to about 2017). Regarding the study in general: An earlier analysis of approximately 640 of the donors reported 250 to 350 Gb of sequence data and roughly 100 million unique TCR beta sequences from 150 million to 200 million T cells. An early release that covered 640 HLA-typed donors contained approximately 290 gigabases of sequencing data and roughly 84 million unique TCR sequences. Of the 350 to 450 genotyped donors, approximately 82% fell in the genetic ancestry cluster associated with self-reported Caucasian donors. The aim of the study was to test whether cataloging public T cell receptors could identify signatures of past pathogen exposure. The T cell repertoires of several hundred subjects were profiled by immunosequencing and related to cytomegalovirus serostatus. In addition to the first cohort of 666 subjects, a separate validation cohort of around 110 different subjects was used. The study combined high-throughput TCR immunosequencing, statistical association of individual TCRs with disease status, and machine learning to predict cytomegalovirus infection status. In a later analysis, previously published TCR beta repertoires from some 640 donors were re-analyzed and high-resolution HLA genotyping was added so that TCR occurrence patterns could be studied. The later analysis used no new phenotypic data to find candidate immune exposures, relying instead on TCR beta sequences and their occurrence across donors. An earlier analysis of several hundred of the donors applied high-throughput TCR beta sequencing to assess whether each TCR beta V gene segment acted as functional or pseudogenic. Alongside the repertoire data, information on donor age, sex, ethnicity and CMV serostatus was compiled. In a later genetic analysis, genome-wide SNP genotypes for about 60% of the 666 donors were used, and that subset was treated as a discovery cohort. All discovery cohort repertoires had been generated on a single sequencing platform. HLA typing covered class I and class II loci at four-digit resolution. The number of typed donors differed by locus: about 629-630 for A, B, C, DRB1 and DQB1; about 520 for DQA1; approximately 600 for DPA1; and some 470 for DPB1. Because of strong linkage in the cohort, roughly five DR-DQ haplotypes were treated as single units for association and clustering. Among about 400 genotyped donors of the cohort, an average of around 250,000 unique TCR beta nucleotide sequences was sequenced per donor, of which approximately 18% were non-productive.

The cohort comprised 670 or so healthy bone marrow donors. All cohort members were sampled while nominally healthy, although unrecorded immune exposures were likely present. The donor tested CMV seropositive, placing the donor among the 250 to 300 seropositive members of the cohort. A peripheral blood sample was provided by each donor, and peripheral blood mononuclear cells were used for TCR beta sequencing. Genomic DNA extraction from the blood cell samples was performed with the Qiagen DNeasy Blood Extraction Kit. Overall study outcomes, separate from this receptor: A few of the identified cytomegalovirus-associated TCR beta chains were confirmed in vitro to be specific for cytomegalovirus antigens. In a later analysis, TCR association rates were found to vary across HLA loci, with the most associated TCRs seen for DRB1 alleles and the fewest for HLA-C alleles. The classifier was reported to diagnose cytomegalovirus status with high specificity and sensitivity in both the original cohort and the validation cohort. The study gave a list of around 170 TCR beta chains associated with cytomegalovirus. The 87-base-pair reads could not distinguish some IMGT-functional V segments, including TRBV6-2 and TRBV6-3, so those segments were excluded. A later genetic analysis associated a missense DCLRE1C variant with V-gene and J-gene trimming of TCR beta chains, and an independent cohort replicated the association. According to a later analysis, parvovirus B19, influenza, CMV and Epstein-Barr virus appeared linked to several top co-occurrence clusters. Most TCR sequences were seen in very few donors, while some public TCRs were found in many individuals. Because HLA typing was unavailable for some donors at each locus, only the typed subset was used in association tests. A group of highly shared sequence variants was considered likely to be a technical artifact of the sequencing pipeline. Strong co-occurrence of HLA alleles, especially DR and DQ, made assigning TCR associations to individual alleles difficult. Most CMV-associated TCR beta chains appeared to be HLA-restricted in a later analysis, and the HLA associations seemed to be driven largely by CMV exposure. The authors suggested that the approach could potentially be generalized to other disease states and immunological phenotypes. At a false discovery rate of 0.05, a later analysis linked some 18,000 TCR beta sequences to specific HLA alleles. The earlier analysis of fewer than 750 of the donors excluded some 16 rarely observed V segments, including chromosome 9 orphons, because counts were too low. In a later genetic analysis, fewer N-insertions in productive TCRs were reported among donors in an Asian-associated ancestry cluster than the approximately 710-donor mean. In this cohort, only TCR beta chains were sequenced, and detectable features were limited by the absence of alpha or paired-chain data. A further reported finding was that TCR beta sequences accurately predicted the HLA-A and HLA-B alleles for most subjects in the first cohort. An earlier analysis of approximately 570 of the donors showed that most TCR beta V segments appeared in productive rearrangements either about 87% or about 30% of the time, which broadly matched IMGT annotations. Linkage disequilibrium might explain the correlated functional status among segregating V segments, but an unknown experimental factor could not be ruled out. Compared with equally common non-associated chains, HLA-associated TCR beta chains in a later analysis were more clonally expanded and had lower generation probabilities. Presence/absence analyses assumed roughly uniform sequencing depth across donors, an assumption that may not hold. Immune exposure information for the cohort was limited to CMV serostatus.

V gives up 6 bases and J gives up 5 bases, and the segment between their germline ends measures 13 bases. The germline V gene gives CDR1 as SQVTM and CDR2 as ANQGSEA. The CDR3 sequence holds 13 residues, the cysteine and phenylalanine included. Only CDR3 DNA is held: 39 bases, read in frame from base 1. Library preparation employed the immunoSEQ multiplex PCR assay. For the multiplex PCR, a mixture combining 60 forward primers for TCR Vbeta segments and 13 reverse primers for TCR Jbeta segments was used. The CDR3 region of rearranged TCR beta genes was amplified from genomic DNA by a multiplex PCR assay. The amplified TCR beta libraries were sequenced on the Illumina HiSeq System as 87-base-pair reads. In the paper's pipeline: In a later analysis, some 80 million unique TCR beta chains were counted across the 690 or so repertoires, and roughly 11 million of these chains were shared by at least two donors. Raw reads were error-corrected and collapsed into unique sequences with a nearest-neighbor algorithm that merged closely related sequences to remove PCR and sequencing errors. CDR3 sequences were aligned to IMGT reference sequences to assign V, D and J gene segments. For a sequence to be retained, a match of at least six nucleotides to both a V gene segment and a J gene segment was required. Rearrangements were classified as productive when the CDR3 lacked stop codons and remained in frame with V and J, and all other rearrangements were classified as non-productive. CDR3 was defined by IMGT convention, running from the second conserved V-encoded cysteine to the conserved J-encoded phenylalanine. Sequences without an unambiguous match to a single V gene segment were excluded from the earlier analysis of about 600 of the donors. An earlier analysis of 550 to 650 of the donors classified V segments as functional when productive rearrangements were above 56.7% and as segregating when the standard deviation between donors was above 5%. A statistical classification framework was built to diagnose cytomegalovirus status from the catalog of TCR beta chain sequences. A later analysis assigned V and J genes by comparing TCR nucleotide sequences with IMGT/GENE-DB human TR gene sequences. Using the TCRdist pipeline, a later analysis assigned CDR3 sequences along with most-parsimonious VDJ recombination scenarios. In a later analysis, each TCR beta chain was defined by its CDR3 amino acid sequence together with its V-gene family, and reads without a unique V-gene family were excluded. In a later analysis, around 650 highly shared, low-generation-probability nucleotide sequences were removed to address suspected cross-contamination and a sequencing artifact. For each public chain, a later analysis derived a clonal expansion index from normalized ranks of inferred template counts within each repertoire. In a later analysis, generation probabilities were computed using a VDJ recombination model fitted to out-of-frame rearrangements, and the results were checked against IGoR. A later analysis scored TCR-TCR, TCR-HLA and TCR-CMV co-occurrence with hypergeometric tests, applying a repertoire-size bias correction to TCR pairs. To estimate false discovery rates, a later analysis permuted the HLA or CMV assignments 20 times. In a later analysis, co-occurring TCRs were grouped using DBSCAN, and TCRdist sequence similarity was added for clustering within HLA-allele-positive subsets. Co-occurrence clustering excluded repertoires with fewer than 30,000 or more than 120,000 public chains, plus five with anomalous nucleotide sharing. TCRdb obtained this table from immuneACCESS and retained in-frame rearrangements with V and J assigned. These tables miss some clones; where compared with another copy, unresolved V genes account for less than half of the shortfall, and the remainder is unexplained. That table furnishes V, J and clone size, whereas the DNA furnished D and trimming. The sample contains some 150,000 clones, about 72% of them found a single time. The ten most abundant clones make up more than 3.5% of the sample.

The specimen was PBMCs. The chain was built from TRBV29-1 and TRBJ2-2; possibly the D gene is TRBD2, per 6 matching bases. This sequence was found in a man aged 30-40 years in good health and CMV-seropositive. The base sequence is TGCAGCGTAAATCGGAGGGAAACCGGGGAGCTGTTTTTT. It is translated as CSVNRRETGELFF.